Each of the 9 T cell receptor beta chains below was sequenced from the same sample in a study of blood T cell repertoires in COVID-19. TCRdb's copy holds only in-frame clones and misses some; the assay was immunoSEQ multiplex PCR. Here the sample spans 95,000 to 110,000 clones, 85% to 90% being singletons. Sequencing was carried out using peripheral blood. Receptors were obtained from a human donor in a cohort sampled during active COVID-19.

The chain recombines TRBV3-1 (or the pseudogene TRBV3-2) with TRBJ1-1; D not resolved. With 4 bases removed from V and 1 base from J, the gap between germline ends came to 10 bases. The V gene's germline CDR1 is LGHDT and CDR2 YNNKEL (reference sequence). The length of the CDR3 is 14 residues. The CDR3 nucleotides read TGTGCCAGCAGCCTCGGTACTGCGAACACTGAAGCTTTCTTT. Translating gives CASSLGTANTEAFF.

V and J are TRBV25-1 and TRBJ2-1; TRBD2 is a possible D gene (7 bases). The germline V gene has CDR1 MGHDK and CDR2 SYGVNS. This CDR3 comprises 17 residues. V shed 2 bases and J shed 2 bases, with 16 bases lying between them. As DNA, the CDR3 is TGTGCCAGCAGTGAACCCCTCCGGGGGGCCACCTACAATGAGCAGTTCTTC. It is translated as CASSEPLRGATYNEQFF.

CDR3 region: CASSQDPGETQYF. The CDR3 bases are TGCGCCAGCAGCCAAGACCCGGGGGAGACCCAGTACTTC. This chain links TRBV4-3 with TRBJ2-5, with D possibly being TRBD2 (5 bases). CDR1 is LGHNA, CDR2 YSLEER, per germline. Trimming cost V 0 bases and J 5 bases, with 7 bases left between them. The CDR3 covers 13 residues.

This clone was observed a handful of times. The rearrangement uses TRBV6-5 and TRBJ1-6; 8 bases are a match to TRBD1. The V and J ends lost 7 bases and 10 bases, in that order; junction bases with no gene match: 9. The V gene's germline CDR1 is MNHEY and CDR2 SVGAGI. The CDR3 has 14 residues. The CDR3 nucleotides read TGTGCCAGCAACCCTGGACAGGGCTCCTCACCCCTCCACTTT. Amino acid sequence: CASNPGQGSSPLHF.

CDR3 region: CASNIDATGRNEKLFF. CDR3 coding DNA: TGTGCCAGTAACATAGACGCGACAGGCCGTAATGAAAAACTGTTTTTT. The chain couples TRBV19 to TRBJ1-4; D perhaps matches TRBD1 (6 bases). The V gene lost 7 bases and the J gene lost 4 bases, with 19 bases spanning the gap. Looked up from germline, CDR1 is LNHDA and CDR2 is SQIVND (reference sequence). The CDR3 sequence is 16 residues long.

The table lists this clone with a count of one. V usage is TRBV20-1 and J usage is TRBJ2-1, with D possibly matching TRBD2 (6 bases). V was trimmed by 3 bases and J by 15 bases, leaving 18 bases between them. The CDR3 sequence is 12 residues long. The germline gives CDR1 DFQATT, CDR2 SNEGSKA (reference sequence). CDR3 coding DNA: TGCAGTGCTAGTGGGCGGGAAGGACGGCGGTTCTTC. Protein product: CSASGREGRRFF.

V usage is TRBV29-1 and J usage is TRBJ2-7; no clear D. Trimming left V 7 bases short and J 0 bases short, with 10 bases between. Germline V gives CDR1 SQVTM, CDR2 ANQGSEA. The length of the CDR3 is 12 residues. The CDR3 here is CSASVASYEQYF. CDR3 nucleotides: TGCAGCGCCTCAGTGGCCTCCTACGAGCAGTACTTC.

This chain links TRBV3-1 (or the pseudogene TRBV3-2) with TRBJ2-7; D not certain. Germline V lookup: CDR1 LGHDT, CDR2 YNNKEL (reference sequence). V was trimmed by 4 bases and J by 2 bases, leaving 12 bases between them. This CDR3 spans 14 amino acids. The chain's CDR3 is CASSPPGGAYEQYF. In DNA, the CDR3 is TGTGCCAGCAGCCCCCCCGGCGGCGCCTACGAGCAGTACTTC.

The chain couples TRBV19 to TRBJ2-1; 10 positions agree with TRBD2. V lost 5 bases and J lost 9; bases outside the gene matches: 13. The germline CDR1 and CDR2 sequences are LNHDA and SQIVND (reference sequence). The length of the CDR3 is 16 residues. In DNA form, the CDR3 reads TGTGCCAGTAGTGACCTTCTAAGCGGGGGGGCCCTTGAGCAGTTCTTC. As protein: CASSDLLSGGALEQFF.